Listed below are T cell receptor beta chains from one sample, sequenced in a study of Ad26.COV2.S vaccination and SARS-CoV-2 variants. TCRdb's copy holds only in-frame clones and misses some; the assay was immunoSEQ multiplex PCR. The sample lists 380,000 or so clones, around 90% occurring once. The material was peripheral blood, obtained in a trial of Ad26.COV2.S vaccine versus placebo. These receptors were taken from a person aged 18-65 years who received the Ad26.COV2.S COVID-19 vaccine or a placebo. Both conserved end residues are trimmed from each CDR3.

v_call: TRBV7-3; cdr3_aa: ASSLTYRDNEQF
v_call: TRBV5-8; cdr3_aa: ASSLVGGPYEQY
v_call: TRBV3-1/TRBV3-2; cdr3_aa: ASSPEAGGDTQY
v_call: TRBV6-4; cdr3_aa: ASSDRGDRRSHYEQY
v_call: TRBV9; cdr3_aa: ASSVSPSGRVRGNEQF
v_call: TRBV7-2; cdr3_aa: ASSSHGRYTGELF
v_call: TRBV19; cdr3_aa: ASSNPNQPQH
v_call: TRBV9; cdr3_aa: ASTNRGGNTIY
v_call: TRBV5-6; cdr3_aa: ASSLADYEQY
v_call: TRBV6-5; cdr3_aa: ASSYGGSGKTIQY
v_call: TRBV5-6; cdr3_aa: ASSLTVGGYT
v_call: TRBV18; cdr3_aa: ASSASGRVYEQF
v_call: TRBV5-5; cdr3_aa: ASTQRAGGDTQY
v_call: TRBV7-9; cdr3_aa: ASSSRGSGLGNEKLF
v_call: TRBV18; cdr3_aa: ASSPGALDQPQH
v_call: TRBV29-1; cdr3_aa: SVGLTSGKGNQPQH
v_call: TRBV18; cdr3_aa: ASGLGQASTDTQY
v_call: TRBV7-2; cdr3_aa: ASSTKLGTDTQY
v_call: TRBV27; cdr3_aa: ASSLVRGNTEAF
v_call: TRBV27; cdr3_aa: ASSLGIMNTEAF
v_call: TRBV5-4; cdr3_aa: ASSGTGGGTEAF
v_call: TRBV19; cdr3_aa: ASSRDWSMNTEAF
v_call: TRBV25-1; cdr3_aa: ASEPSLNQTQGFNEQY
v_call: TRBV27; cdr3_aa: ASGGGTTEAF
v_call: TRBV6-6; cdr3_aa: ASSNGNQPQH
v_call: TRBV5-6; cdr3_aa: ASRVGPNSPLH